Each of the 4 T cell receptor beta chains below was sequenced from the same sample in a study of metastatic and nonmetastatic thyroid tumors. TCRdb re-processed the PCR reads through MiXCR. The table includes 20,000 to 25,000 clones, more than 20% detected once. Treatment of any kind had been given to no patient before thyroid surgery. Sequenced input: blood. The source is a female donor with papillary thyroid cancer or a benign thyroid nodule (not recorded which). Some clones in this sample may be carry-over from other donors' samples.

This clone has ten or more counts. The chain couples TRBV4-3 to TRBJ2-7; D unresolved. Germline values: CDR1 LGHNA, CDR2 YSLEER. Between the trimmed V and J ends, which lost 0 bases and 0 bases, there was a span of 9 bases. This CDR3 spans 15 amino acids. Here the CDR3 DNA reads TGCGCCAGCAGCCAAGATTCTAGGTTCTCCTACGAGCAGTACTTC. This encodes CASSQDSRFSYEQYF.

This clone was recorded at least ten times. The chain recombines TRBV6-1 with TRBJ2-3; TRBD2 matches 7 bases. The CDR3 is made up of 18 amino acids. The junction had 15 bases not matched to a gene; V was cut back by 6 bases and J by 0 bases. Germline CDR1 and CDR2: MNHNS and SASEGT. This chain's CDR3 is CASRVGGIGGGSTDTQYF. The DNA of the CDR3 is TGTGCCAGCAGGGTCGGGGGAATTGGGGGGGGTAGCACAGATACGCAGTATTTT.

CDR3 sequence reads: CASSMGEVGEPQYF. The CDR3 bases are TGTGCCAGCAGCATGGGGGAGGTCGGTGAGCCCCAGTACTTC. This rearrangement joins TRBV9 to TRBJ2-5; D perhaps matches TRBD2 (6 bases). The CDR3 contains 14 residues. Looked up from germline, CDR1 is SGDLS and CDR2 is YYNGEE. V was cut by 4 bases and J by 9 bases, with 19 bases left in between. Together with reference TRBV9 and TRBJ2-5, the CDR3 gives the full variable domain: DSGVTQTPKHLITATGQRVTLRCSPRSGDLSVYWYQQSLDQGLQFLIQYYNGEERAKGNILERFSAQQFPDLHSELNLSSLELGDSALYFCASSMGEVGEPQYFGPGTRLLVL.

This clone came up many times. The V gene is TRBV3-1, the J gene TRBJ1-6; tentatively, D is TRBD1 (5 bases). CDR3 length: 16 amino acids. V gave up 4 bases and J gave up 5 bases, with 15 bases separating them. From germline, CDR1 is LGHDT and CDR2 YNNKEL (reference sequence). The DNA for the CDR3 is TGTGCCAGCAGCCTAGGACGAGCAGGGAATAATTCACCCCTCCACTTT. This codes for CASSLGRAGNNSPLHF.